The entry below gives a single TCR beta chain sequence along with its context. Its antigen remains unidentified. These data belong to a study of cytomegalovirus exposure and HLA in healthy donors. The study, taken as a whole, reports: It is likely that the observed cluster of highly shared sequence variants was a sequencing artifact. TCR beta chains associated with HLA were, in a later analysis, more clonally expanded than equally common others. Testing in vitro showed a few CMV-associated chains specific for CMV antigens.

Among the donors, all were healthy bone marrow donors. PCR used 60 Vbeta primers and 13 Jbeta primers. Only in-frame clones appear in the TCRdb table, and some are missing; sequencing was by immunoSEQ multiplex PCR. This table has approximately 110,000 clones, 77% appearing once. After removal of 2 bases from V and 5 bases from J, the junction contained 3 bases not matched to a gene. This CDR3 has 14 amino acids. The germline gives CDR1 MDHEN, CDR2 SYDVKM. Input material: PBMCs. The receptor's source is a woman aged 40 to 49 in good health and CMV-seropositive. The chain combines TRBV28 with TRBJ1-5, with 7 positions matching TRBD1. CDR3 residues: CASSLGTEYQPQHF. The DNA for the CDR3 is TGTGCCAGCAGTTTAGGGACAGAATATCAGCCCCAGCATTTT.